This T cell receptor beta chain is drawn from a study of cytomegalovirus exposure and HLA in healthy donors. Per the germline V gene, CDR1 is SGHDT and CDR2 is YYEEEE. The length of the CDR3 is 13 residues. Between the trimmed V and J ends, which lost 3 bases and 4 bases, there was a span of 11 bases. With 60 Vbeta and 13 Jbeta primers, the PCR was carried out. Clones were read by immunoSEQ multiplex PCR, and TCRdb kept only the in-frame ones, dropping some. Among 170,000 or so clones listed, about three quarters were seen once. The sequence came from a woman aged 25 to 39 in good health and CMV-seropositive. This chain connects TRBV5-6 to TRBJ2-7, with D maybe TRBD1 (6 bases). Sample: PBMCs. Here the CDR3 DNA reads TGTGCCAGCAGCTCAAGGGACATTTACGAGCAGTACTTC. This translates into CASSSRDIYEQYF.